Each of the 14 T cell receptor beta chains below was sequenced from the same sample in a study of blood T cell repertoires in COVID-19. The protocol was immunoSEQ multiplex PCR, while the TCRdb copy is restricted to in-frame clones and leaves out a portion. The table has about 170,000 clones, about 82% seen once. Sequenced input: peripheral blood. All receptors come from a woman of 80 years or more with COVID-19, enrolled during active disease.

This chain joins TRBV6-6 and TRBJ1-1; TRBD1 aligns across 9 bases. This CDR3 comprises 14 residues. Looked up from germline, CDR1 is MNHNY and CDR2 is SVGAGI (reference sequence). J was trimmed by 4 bases and V by 6 bases; bases with no gene match: 6. The CDR3 is CASRETGGATEAFF. The CDR3 nucleotides read TGTGCCAGCAGAGAGACAGGGGGTGCCACTGAAGCTTTCTTT.

The J gene is TRBJ2-5, the V gene TRBV6-5, with D possibly TRBD2 on 6 matching bases. The germline gives CDR1 MNHEY, CDR2 SVGAGI. This CDR3 has 14 residues. The V end lost 0 bases, the J end lost 6 bases, and 11 bases lay between the germline ends. The CDR3 bases are TGTGCCAGCAGTTACTCGACTAGGTGGAAGACCCAGTACTTC. The encoded protein is CASSYSTRWKTQYF.

This clone has a single count. The chain is built from TRBV5-1 and TRBJ2-3; the match to TRBD1 covers 12 bases. Looked up from germline, CDR1 is SGHRS and CDR2 is YFSETQ. After removal of 1 base from V and 4 bases from J, the junction contained 7 bases not matched to a gene. The length of the CDR3 is 17 residues. The chain's CDR3 is CASSLSGTGGAADTQYF. CDR3 DNA sequence: TGCGCCAGCAGCTTGTCAGGGACAGGGGGCGCAGCAGATACGCAGTATTTT.

The rearrangement links TRBV6-5 to TRBJ1-3, with D maybe TRBD1 (6 bases). This CDR3 is built from 14 residues. The V end was cut by 9 bases, the J end by 1 base, with 13 bases between. The germline CDR1 and CDR2 sequences are MNHEY and SVGAGI. Written as DNA, the CDR3 is TGTGCCAGTTCATTGGACAGTTCTGGAAACACCATATATTTT. It codes for CASSLDSSGNTIYF.

The rearrangement joins TRBV29-1 to TRBJ1-2; TRBD1 agrees at 7 bases. This CDR3 has 15 amino acids. Germline assignment: CDR1 SQVTM and CDR2 ANQGSEA. V lost 5 bases and J lost 0; bases outside the gene matches: 9. The CDR3 is CSVQPGTASNYGYTF. The CDR3 bases are TGCAGCGTTCAACCCGGGACAGCTTCTAACTATGGCTACACCTTC.

The chain is built from TRBV29-1 and TRBJ1-1, with a possible D match to TRBD1 (5 bases). Looked up from germline, CDR1 is SQVTM and CDR2 is ANQGSEA. The V gene lost 7 bases and the J gene lost 5 bases, with 17 bases spanning the gap. The CDR3 consists of 13 residues. CDR3 sequence reads: CSATLGGGTEAFF. CDR3 nucleotides: TGCAGCGCCACCCTCGGGGGAGGGACTGAAGCTTTCTTT.

The gene calls are TRBV4-1 and TRBJ1-4; a possible D gene is TRBD1 (6 bases). Between the trimmed V and J ends, which lost 0 bases and 6 bases, there was a span of 11 bases. The length of the CDR3 is 15 residues. Looked up from germline, CDR1 is MGHRA and CDR2 is YSYEKL. In DNA, the CDR3 is TGCGCCAGCAGCCAAGATGGGGAGGGGGATGAAAAACTGTTTTTT. This codes for CASSQDGEGDEKLFF.

The count of this clone is one. The chain recombines TRBV28 with TRBJ2-7; a possible D gene is TRBD2 (5 bases). This CDR3 spans 11 amino acids. Trimming left V 5 bases short and J 7 bases short, with 9 bases between. CDR1 MDHEN and CDR2 SYDVKM come from the germline V gene. The CDR3 bases are TGTGCCAGCAGTGGGAGTGTAGAGCAGTACTTC. Translated, it gives CASSGSVEQYF.

J is TRBJ2-7 and V is TRBV5-1, with 7 bases identical to TRBD1. Germline values: CDR1 SGHRS, CDR2 YFSETQ. The CDR3 consists of 14 residues. J gave up 4 bases and V 4 bases, and 8 bases lay outside the gene matches. CDR3: CASSARDRSYEQYF. In nucleotides, the CDR3 is TGCGCCAGCAGCGCCCGGGACAGAAGTTACGAGCAGTACTTC.

The DNA for the CDR3 is TGTGCCAGCAGCCTCAACTCCAGGGCGACTGGAAACACCATATATTTT. Amino acid sequence: CASSLNSRATGNTIYF. The rearrangement links TRBV4-2 to TRBJ1-3; possible D gene TRBD1, 5 bases. Germline V gene lookup returns CDR1 LGHNA and CDR2 YNFKEQ. V shed 4 bases and J shed 2 bases, with 15 bases lying between them. This CDR3 is 16 amino acids long.

In its sample, this clone was seen a few times. The chain links TRBV2 to TRBJ2-2, with 7 bases identical to TRBD2. The CDR3 runs 16 residues. The germline gives CDR1 SNHLY, CDR2 FYNNEI. V was clipped by 0 bases and J by 4 bases; unmatched bases: 5. CDR3 amino acids: CASSEARTRATGELFF. The CDR3 DNA reads TGTGCCAGCAGTGAAGCCAGGACTAGGGCCACCGGGGAGCTGTTTTTT.

This sequence joins TRBV5-1 and TRBJ1-2, with TRBD1 identical over 7 bases. The V and J ends lost 4 bases and 8 bases, in that order; junction bases with no gene match: 11. The CDR3 is made up of 14 amino acids. Germline V gene lookup returns CDR1 SGHRS and CDR2 YFSETQ. CDR3 in amino acids: CASSQMDRSGGYTF. The CDR3 DNA reads as TGCGCCAGCAGCCAAATGGACAGGTCGGGAGGCTACACCTTC.

The V call is TRBV6-5, the J call TRBJ1-1; a possible D gene is TRBD1 (5 bases). CDR3 size: 11 residues. Germline loops: CDR1 MNHEY, CDR2 SVGAGI. V was pared by 6 bases and J by 7 bases, with 9 bases between. The CDR3 loop is CASSQRGEAFF. CDR3 DNA sequence: TGTGCCAGCAGCCAAAGGGGTGAAGCTTTCTTT.

Remarks on this clone: Other nucleotide sequences from this sample produce the same CDR3. V and J are TRBV5-1 and TRBJ2-3, with TRBD1 matching 9 bases. The germline CDR1 and CDR2 sequences are SGHRS and YFSETQ. Trimming took 4 bases from V and 4 from J; bases not matched to a gene: 4. The CDR3 runs 14 residues. The CDR3 nucleotides read TGCGCCAGCAGCCTGGGACAGGGCCCAGATACGCAGTATTTT. This sequence encodes CASSLGQGPDTQYF.